The sequence of this T cell receptor (beta chain) was determined in a study of T cells in localized non-small cell lung cancer. Study-wide findings and caveats: Appearances in adjacent lung were noted for a median approximately 58 of the top 100 tumor clones.

Repertoires were generated with immunoSEQ multiplex PCR, while TCRdb's copy carries only in-frame clones and drops some. The sample holds approximately 40,000 clones; roughly 86% are singletons and the top ten take approximately 6%. Concerning this clone: Its cognate antigen is unknown.

V lost 1 base and J lost 4; bases outside the gene matches: 7. CDR1 and CDR2 from the germline V gene are LGHNA and YSLEER. The CDR3 totals 17 residues. The receptor comes from a man aged 35-75 years with stage I lung adenocarcinoma. The source was peripheral blood, collected before any cancer treatment. The chain uses TRBV4-3 and TRBJ2-1; 10 bases are a match to TRBD2. The chain's CDR3 is CASSQAHSGRQYNEQFF. The CDR3 DNA is TGCGCCAGCAGCCAAGCCCATAGCGGGAGGCAATACAATGAGCAGTTCTTC.